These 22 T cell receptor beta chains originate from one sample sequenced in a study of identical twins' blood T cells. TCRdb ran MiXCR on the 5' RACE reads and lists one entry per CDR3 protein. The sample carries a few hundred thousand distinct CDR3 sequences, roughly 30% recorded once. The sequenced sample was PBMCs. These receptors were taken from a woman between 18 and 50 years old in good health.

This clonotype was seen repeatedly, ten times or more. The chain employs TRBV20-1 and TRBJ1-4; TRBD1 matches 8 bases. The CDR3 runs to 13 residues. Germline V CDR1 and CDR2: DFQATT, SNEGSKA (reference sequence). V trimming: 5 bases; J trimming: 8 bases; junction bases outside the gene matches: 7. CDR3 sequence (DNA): TGCAGTGCTCCCGGACAGGGATCCGAAAAACTGTTTTTT. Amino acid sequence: CSAPGQGSEKLFF.

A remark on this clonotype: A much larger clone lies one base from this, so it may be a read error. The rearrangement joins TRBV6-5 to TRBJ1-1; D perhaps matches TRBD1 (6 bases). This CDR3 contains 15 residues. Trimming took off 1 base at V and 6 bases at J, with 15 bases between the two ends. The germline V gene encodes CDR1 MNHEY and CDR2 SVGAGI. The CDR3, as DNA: TGTGCCAGCAGTTACTTCCCGGGGGCGGGCGCTGAAGCTTTCTTT. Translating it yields CASSYFPGAGAEAFF.

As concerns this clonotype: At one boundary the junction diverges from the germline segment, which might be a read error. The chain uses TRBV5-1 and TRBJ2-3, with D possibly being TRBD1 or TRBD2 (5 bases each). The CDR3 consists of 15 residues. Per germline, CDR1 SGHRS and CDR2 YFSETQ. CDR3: CASSFAGASTDTQYF. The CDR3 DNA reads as TGCGCCAGCAGCTTCGCCGGGGCTAGCACGGATACGCAGTATTTT. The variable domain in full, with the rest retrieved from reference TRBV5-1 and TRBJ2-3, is KAGVTQTPRYLIKTRGQQVTLSCSPISGHRSVSWYQQTPGQGLQFLFEYFSETQRNKGNFPGRFSGRQFSNSRSEMNVSTLELGDSALYLCASSFAGASTDTQYFGPGTRLTVL.

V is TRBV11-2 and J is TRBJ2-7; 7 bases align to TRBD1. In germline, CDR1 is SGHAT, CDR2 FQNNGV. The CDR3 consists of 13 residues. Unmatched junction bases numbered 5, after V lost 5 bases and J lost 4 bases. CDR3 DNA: TGTGCCAGCAGCACGGGACAGCCATACGAGCAGTACTTC. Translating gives CASSTGQPYEQYF.

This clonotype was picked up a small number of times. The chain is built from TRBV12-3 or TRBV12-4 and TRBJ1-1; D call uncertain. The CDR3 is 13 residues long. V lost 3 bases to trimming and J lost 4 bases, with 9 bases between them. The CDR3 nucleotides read TGTGCCAGCAGTTTCGGGGAGGCCACTGAAGCTTTCTTT. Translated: CASSFGEATEAFF.

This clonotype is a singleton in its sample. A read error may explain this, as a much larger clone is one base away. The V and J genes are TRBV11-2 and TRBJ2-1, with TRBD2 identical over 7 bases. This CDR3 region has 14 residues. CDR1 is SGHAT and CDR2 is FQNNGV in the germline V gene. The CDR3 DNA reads TGTGCCGGCAGCCCTAGCGGAGTGTACAATGAGCAGTTCTTC. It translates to CAGSPSGVYNEQFF.

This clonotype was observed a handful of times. CDR3 region: CASSEGRVNEQFF. The CDR3 nucleotides are TGCGCCAGCAGTGAGGGACGCGTAAATGAGCAGTTCTTC. V and J are TRBV10-2 and TRBJ2-1; no reliable D call. Between the trimmed V and J ends, which lost 2 bases and 7 bases, there was a span of 9 bases. Germline V gene lookup returns CDR1 WSHSY and CDR2 SAAADI. The CDR3 loop spans 13 amino acids.

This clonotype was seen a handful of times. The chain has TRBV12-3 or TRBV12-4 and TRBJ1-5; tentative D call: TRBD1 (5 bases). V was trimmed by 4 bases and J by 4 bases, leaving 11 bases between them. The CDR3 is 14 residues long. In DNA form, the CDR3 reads TGTGCCAGCAGTTATTTGGACACAAATCAGCCCCAGCATTTT. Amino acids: CASSYLDTNQPQHF.

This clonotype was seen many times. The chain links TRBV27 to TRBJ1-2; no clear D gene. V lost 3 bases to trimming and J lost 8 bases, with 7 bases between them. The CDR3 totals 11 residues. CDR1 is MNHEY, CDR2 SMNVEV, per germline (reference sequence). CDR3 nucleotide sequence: TGTGCCAGCAGTTTTGGGAAGGGCTACACCTTC. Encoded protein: CASSFGKGYTF.

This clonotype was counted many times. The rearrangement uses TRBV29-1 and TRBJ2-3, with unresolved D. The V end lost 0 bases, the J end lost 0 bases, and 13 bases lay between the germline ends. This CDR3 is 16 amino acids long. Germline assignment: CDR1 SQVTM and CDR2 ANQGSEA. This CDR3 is CSVEDRLRTSTDTQYF. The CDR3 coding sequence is TGCAGCGTTGAAGATCGACTCCGCACTAGCACAGATACGCAGTATTTT.

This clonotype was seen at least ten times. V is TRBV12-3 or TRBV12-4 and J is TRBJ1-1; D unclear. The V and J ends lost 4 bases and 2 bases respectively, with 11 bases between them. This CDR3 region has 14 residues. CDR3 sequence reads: CASSSNTRNTEAFF. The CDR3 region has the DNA TGTGCCAGCAGTTCTAATACAAGAAACACTGAAGCTTTCTTT.

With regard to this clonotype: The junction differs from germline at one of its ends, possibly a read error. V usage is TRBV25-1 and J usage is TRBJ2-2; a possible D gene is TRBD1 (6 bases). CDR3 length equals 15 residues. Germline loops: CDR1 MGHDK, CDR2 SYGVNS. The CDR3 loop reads CASSEYRGTTGEPFF. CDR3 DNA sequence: TGTGCCAGCAGTGAATATAGGGGGACCACCGGGGAGCCGTTTTTT.

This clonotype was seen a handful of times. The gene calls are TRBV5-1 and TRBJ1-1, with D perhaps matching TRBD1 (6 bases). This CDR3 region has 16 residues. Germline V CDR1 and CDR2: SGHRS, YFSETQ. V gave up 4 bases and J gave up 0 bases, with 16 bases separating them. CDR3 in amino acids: CASSGFFGGLNTEAFF. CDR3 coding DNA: TGCGCCAGCAGCGGGTTCTTCGGGGGGCTGAACACTGAAGCTTTCTTT.

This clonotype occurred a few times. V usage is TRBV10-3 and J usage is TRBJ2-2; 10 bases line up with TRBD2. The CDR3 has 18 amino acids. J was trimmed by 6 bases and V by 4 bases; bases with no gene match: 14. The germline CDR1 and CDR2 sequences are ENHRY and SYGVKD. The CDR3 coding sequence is TGTGCCATCAGTGCGTATAAGGCTAGCGGGAGTTCTGCCGGGGAGCTGTTTTTT. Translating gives CAISAYKASGSSAGELFF.

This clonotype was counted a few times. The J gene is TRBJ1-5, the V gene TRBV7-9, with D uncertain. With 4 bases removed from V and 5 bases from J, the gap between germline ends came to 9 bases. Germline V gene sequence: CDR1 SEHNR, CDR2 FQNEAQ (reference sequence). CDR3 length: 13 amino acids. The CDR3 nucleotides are TGTGCCAGCAGCTCAAGCCGGGATCAGCCCCAGCATTTT. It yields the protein CASSSSRDQPQHF.

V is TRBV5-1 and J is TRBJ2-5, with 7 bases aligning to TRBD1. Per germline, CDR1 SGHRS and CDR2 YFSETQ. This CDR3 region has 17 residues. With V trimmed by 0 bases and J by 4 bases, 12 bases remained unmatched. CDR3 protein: CASSLEATSTGSETQYF. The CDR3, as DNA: TGCGCCAGCAGCTTGGAGGCGACCTCGACAGGGTCAGAGACCCAGTACTTC.

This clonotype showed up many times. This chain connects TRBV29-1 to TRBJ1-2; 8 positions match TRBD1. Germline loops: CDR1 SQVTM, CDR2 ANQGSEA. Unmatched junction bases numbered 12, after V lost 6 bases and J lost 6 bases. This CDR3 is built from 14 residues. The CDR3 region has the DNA TGCAGCGTCACCGGGCCAGGGGGCACCCATGGCTACACCTTC. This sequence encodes CSVTGPGGTHGYTF.

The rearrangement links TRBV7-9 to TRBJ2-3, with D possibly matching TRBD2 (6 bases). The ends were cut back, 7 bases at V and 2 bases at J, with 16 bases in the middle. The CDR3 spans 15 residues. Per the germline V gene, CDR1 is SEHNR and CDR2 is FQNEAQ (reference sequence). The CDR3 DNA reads TGTGCCAGCACCCCCTCCGGGGGATTCACAGATACGCAGTATTTT. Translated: CASTPSGGFTDTQYF.

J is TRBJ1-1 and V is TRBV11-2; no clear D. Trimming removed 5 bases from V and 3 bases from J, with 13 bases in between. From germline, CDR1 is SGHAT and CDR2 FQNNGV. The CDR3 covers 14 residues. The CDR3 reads CASSTTFVDTEAFF. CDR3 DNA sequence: TGTGCCAGCAGCACCACTTTTGTCGACACTGAAGCTTTCTTT.

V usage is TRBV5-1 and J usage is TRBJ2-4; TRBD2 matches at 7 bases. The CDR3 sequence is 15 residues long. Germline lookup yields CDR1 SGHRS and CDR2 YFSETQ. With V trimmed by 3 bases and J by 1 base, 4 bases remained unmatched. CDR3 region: CASSSSAGAKNIQYF. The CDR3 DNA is TGCGCCAGCAGCTCCTCAGCGGGGGCCAAAAACATTCAGTACTTC.

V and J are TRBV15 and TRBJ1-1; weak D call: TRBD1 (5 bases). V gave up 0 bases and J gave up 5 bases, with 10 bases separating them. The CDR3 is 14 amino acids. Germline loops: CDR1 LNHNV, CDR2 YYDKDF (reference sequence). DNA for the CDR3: TGTGCCACCAGCAGAGATTCGGGGCAGACTGAAGCTTTCTTT. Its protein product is CATSRDSGQTEAFF.

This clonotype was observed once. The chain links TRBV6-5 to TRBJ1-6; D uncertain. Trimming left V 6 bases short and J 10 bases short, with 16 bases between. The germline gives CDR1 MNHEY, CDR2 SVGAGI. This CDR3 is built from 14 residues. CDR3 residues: CASRVSKSRSPLHF. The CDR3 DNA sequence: TGTGCCAGCAGGGTTTCTAAGTCTCGGTCACCCCTCCACTTT.